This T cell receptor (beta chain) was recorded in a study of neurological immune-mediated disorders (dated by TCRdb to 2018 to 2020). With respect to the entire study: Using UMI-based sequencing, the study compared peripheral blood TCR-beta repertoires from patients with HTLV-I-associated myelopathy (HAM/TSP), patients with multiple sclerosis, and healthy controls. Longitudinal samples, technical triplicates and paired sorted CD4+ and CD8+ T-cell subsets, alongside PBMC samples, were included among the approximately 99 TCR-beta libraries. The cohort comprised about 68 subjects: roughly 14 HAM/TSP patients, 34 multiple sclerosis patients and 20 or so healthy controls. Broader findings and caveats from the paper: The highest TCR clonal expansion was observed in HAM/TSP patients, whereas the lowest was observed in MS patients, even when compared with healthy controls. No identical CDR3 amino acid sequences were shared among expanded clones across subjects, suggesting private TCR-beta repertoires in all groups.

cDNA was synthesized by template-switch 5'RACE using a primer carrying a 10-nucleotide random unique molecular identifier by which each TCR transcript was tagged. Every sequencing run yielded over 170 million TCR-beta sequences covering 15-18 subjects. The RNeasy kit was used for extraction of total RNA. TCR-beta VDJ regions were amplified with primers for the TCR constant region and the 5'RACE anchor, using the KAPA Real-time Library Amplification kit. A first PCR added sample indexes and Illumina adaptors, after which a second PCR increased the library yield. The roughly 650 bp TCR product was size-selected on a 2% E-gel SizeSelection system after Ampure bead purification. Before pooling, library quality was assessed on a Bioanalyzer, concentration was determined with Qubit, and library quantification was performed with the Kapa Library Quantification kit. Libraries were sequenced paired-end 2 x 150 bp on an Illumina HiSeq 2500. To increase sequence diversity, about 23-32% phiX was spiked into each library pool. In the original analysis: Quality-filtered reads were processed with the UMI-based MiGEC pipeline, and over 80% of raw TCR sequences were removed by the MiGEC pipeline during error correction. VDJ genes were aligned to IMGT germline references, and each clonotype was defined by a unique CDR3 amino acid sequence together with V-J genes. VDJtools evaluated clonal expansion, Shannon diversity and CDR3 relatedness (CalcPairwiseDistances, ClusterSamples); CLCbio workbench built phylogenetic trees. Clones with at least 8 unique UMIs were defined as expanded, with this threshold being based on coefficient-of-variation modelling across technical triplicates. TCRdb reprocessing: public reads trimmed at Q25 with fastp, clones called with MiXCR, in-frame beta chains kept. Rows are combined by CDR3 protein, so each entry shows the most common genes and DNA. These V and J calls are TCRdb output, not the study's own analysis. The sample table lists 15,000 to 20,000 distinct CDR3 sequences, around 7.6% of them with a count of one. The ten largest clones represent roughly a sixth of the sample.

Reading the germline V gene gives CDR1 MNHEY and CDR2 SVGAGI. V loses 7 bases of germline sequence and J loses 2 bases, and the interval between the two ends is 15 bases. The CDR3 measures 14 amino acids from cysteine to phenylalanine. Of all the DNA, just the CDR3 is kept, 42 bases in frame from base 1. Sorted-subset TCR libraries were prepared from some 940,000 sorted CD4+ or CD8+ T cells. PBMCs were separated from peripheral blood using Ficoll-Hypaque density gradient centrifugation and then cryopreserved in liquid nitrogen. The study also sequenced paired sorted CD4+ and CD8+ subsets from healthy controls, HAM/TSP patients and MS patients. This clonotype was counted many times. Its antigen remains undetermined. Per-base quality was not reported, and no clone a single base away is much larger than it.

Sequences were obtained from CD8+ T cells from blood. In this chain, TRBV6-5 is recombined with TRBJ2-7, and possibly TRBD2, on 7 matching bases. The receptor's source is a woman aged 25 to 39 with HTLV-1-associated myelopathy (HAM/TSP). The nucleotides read TGTGCCAGCACCGCATCGGGGGGCCCCTACGAGCAGTACTTC. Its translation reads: CASTASGGPYEQYF.